This T cell receptor beta chain emerged from a study of blood T cell repertoires in COVID-19. Study-wide background: PBMCs, B-cell-depleted T cells, or T cells provided the cDNA or gDNA that made up the material.

CDR1 and CDR2 from the germline V gene are SGHAT and FQDESV (reference sequence). The CDR3 runs to 16 residues. With 5 bases clipped from V and 3 bases from J, the junction kept 9 bases outside the gene matches. Using immunoSEQ multiplex PCR, the repertoire was profiled, and TCRdb retains in-frame clones only, with some absent. This sample has about 210,000 clones, with 84% found just once. This TCR derives from a woman aged 80 or over with COVID-19, enrolled during active disease. The sample taken for sequencing was peripheral blood. The rearrangement links TRBV11-1 to TRBJ2-7, with 11 nucleotides matching TRBD2. The DNA for the CDR3 is TGTGCCAGCAGCCCTCCTGGGACTAGCGGCATCTACGAGCAGTACGTC. Amino acid sequence: CASSPPGTSGIYEQYV.